This TCR beta chain was identified during a study of siplizumab effects on memory and regulatory T cells. Germline V gene lookup returns CDR1 LNHDA and CDR2 SQIVND (reference sequence). The CDR3 has 15 amino acids. The V end was cut by 3 bases, the J end by 2 bases, with 13 bases between. Using immunoSEQ multiplex PCR, the repertoire was profiled, and TCRdb retains in-frame clones only, with some absent. The sample carries 75,000 to 100,000 clones, around 94% recorded once. The sample taken for sequencing was non-Treg CD4+ T cells sorted from blood. The chain joins TRBV19 to TRBJ1-1; D uncertain. This clonotype was obtained from a human donor in good health. The CDR3 here is CASSMWAWDNTEAFF. In DNA, the CDR3 is TGTGCCAGTAGTATGTGGGCGTGGGATAACACTGAAGCTTTCTTT.